A selection of T cell receptor beta chains follows, all from one sample in a study of control samples from healthy donors and cancer patients. TCRdb's table, derived via immunoSEQ multiplex PCR, lists solely in-frame clones and lacks some. The data contain about 110,000 clones, roughly 88% of them singletons. Sequenced material: PBMCs. The origin of the receptors is a woman aged 60-70 years with lung cancer. Each CDR3 is given with its conserved first and last residue. D genes are given only for firm matches. Size is omitted from some rows. Given values are once, few, many or a class for expanded clones.

v_gene: TRBV13
d_gene: TRBD1
abundance: -
j_gene: TRBJ2-7
CDR3aa: CASSFLTGGDFSYEQYF
CDR3nt: TGTGCCAGCAGCTTCCTGACAGGGGGCGATTTCTCCTACGAGCAGTACTTC

v_gene: TRBV12-3/TRBV12-4
d_gene: -
abundance: -
j_gene: TRBJ1-2
CDR3aa: CASSFRPANGYTF
CDR3nt: TGTGCCAGCAGTTTCCGACCCGCTAATGGCTACACCTTC

v_gene: TRBV29-1
d_gene: -
abundance: -
j_gene: TRBJ1-2
CDR3aa: CSVEERIYGYTF
CDR3nt: TGCAGCGTTGAAGAGAGGATCTATGGCTACACCTTC

v_gene: TRBV29-1
d_gene: TRBD1
abundance: -
j_gene: TRBJ2-1
CDR3aa: CSVPGTGFNEQFF
CDR3nt: TGCAGCGTTCCCGGGACAGGGTTCAATGAGCAGTTCTTC

v_gene: TRBV29-1
d_gene: TRBD1
abundance: -
j_gene: TRBJ1-1
CDR3aa: CSVASTTGMNAEAFF
CDR3nt: TGCAGCGTTGCTTCCACGACAGGGATGAACGCTGAAGCTTTCTTT

v_gene: TRBV7-2
d_gene: TRBD1
abundance: once
j_gene: TRBJ1-2
CDR3aa: CASNNRGPNYGYTF
CDR3nt: TGTGCCAGCAACAACAGGGGGCCTAACTATGGCTACACCTTC

v_gene: TRBV7-2
d_gene: -
abundance: -
j_gene: TRBJ1-3
CDR3aa: CASSPAPGNSGNTIYF
CDR3nt: TGTGCCAGCAGCCCGGCTCCAGGGAACTCTGGAAACACCATATATTTT

v_gene: TRBV11-3
d_gene: -
abundance: -
j_gene: TRBJ2-1
CDR3aa: CASSLGGEQFF
CDR3nt: TGTGCCAGCAGCTTAGGGGGTGAGCAGTTCTTC

v_gene: TRBV4-1
d_gene: -
abundance: once
j_gene: TRBJ1-2
CDR3aa: CASSQWAGEKGYTF
CDR3nt: TGCGCCAGCAGCCAATGGGCAGGGGAGAAGGGCTACACCTTC

v_gene: TRBV2
d_gene: TRBD1
abundance: -
j_gene: TRBJ2-3
CDR3aa: CASSGDREFTDTQYF
CDR3nt: TGTGCCAGCAGCGGGGACAGAGAATTCACAGATACGCAGTATTTT

v_gene: TRBV5-1
d_gene: TRBD1
abundance: -
j_gene: TRBJ1-4
CDR3aa: CASSFPGQNEKLFF
CDR3nt: TGCGCCAGCAGCTTCCCGGGACAGAACGAAAAACTGTTTTTT

v_gene: TRBV6-5
d_gene: TRBD1
abundance: -
j_gene: TRBJ1-1
CDR3aa: CASSDRGNTEAFF
CDR3nt: TGTGCCAGTTCGGACAGGGGAAACACTGAAGCTTTCTTT

v_gene: TRBV2
d_gene: -
abundance: -
j_gene: TRBJ1-1
CDR3aa: CARRASYGNTEAFF
CDR3nt: TGTGCCAGACGGGCCAGTTATGGAAACACTGAAGCTTTCTTT

v_gene: TRBV5-4
d_gene: -
abundance: -
j_gene: TRBJ1-1
CDR3aa: CASSLQGAGTEAFF
CDR3nt: TGTGCCAGCAGCTTGCAGGGAGCGGGTACTGAAGCTTTCTTT

v_gene: TRBV5-1
d_gene: TRBD1
abundance: -
j_gene: TRBJ1-1
CDR3aa: CASSSQGAPDNTEAFF
CDR3nt: TGCGCCAGCAGCTCTCAGGGGGCGCCGGATAACACTGAAGCTTTCTTT

v_gene: TRBV4-2
d_gene: -
abundance: -
j_gene: TRBJ2-7
CDR3aa: CASSPYMGRTVEQYF
CDR3nt: TGTGCCAGCAGCCCGTACATGGGACGGACAGTAGAGCAGTACTTC

v_gene: TRBV6-5
d_gene: -
abundance: -
j_gene: TRBJ2-1
CDR3aa: CASSPVAPQGEQFF
CDR3nt: TGTGCCAGCAGCCCCGTAGCTCCTCAAGGTGAGCAGTTCTTC

v_gene: TRBV19
d_gene: -
abundance: -
j_gene: TRBJ2-5
CDR3aa: CASSPDPAETQYF
CDR3nt: TGTGCCAGTAGTCCCGACCCGGCGGAGACCCAGTACTTC

v_gene: TRBV12-3/TRBV12-4
d_gene: TRBD1
abundance: once
j_gene: TRBJ1-4
CDR3aa: CASTQGAEKLFF
CDR3nt: TGTGCCAGCACCCAGGGGGCTGAAAAACTGTTTTTT

v_gene: TRBV11-2
d_gene: TRBD1
abundance: -
j_gene: TRBJ1-1
CDR3aa: CASSSKATTGTEAFF
CDR3nt: TGTGCCAGCAGCTCCAAAGCCACGACAGGGACTGAAGCTTTCTTT

v_gene: TRBV19
d_gene: TRBD1
abundance: -
j_gene: TRBJ1-5
CDR3aa: CASSIDRATQPQHF
CDR3nt: TGTGCCAGTAGTATTGACAGGGCTACACAGCCCCAGCATTTT

v_gene: TRBV27
d_gene: -
abundance: -
j_gene: TRBJ2-7
CDR3aa: CASSWATTYEQYF
CDR3nt: TGTGCCAGCAGTTGGGCGACTACCTACGAGCAGTACTTC

v_gene: TRBV9
d_gene: -
abundance: -
j_gene: TRBJ1-2
CDR3aa: CASSVAGRGGYTF
CDR3nt: TGTGCCAGCAGCGTCGCAGGCCGCGGTGGCTACACCTTC

v_gene: TRBV5-6
d_gene: TRBD2
abundance: few
j_gene: TRBJ2-3
CDR3aa: CASSFAGGMADTQYF
CDR3nt: TGTGCCAGCAGCTTTGCGGGAGGTATGGCAGATACGCAGTATTTT

v_gene: TRBV7-8
d_gene: -
abundance: -
j_gene: TRBJ2-1
CDR3aa: CASSPGSFSDGRSYNEQFF
CDR3nt: TGTGCCAGCAGCCCTGGTTCGTTCTCGGACGGTCGCTCCTACAATGAGCAGTTCTTC

v_gene: TRBV9
d_gene: TRBD1
abundance: -
j_gene: TRBJ2-3
CDR3aa: CASSVAGDRGDTQYF
CDR3nt: TGTGCCAGCAGCGTAGCGGGGGACAGGGGAGATACGCAGTATTTT

v_gene: TRBV3-1/TRBV3-2
d_gene: -
abundance: once
j_gene: TRBJ1-1
CDR3aa: CASSGASVNTEAFF
CDR3nt: TGTGCCAGCAGCGGGGCTTCGGTGAACACTGAAGCTTTCTTT

v_gene: TRBV12-5
d_gene: -
abundance: -
j_gene: TRBJ2-2
CDR3aa: CASGLVPGGELFF
CDR3nt: TGTGCTAGTGGTTTGGTACCCGGCGGGGAGCTGTTTTTT

v_gene: TRBV6-2/TRBV6-3
d_gene: TRBD1
abundance: -
j_gene: TRBJ1-5
CDR3aa: CASSLTGGGNQPQHF
CDR3nt: TGTGCCAGCAGTCTGACAGGGGGCGGCAATCAGCCCCAGCATTTT

v_gene: TRBV14
d_gene: TRBD2
abundance: -
j_gene: TRBJ2-3
CDR3aa: CASSQDQPWRGGLTDTQYF
CDR3nt: TGTGCCAGCAGCCAAGATCAACCGTGGCGGGGGGGTTTGACAGATACGCAGTATTTT

v_gene: TRBV5-1
d_gene: -
abundance: -
j_gene: TRBJ1-1
CDR3aa: CASSYTADTEAFF
CDR3nt: TGCGCCAGCAGCTACACAGCGGACACTGAAGCTTTCTTT

v_gene: TRBV11-3
d_gene: -
abundance: once
j_gene: TRBJ2-7
CDR3aa: CASSLVQGVSYEQYF
CDR3nt: TGTGCCAGCAGCTTAGTACAAGGGGTCTCCTACGAGCAGTACTTC

v_gene: TRBV4-1
d_gene: -
abundance: once
j_gene: TRBJ1-1
CDR3aa: CASSQLYRSEAFF
CDR3nt: TGCGCCAGCAGCCAACTATACCGGTCTGAAGCTTTCTTT

v_gene: TRBV28
d_gene: -
abundance: -
j_gene: TRBJ2-7
CDR3aa: CASSRASYEQYF
CDR3nt: TGTGCCAGCAGTCGTGCAAGTTACGAGCAGTACTTC

v_gene: TRBV21-1
d_gene: -
abundance: -
j_gene: TRBJ2-5
CDR3aa: CASITKGTGQYF
CDR3nt: TGTGCCAGCATCACAAAGGGGACTGGCCAGTACTTC

v_gene: TRBV2
d_gene: -
abundance: -
j_gene: TRBJ2-2
CDR3aa: CASKPGGPISGELFF
CDR3nt: TGTGCCAGCAAACCCGGGGGGCCGATATCTGGGGAGCTGTTTTTT

v_gene: TRBV4-3
d_gene: -
abundance: -
j_gene: TRBJ1-1
CDR3aa: CASSLIVWGETEAFF
CDR3nt: TGCGCCAGCAGTCTTATTGTCTGGGGAGAGACTGAAGCTTTCTTT

v_gene: TRBV5-4
d_gene: -
abundance: -
j_gene: TRBJ2-3
CDR3aa: CASSGTRGAADTQYF
CDR3nt: TGTGCCAGCAGCGGCACGAGGGGAGCGGCAGATACGCAGTATTTT

v_gene: TRBV19
d_gene: -
abundance: -
j_gene: TRBJ1-4
CDR3aa: CASRTATNEKLFF
CDR3nt: TGTGCCAGTAGGACAGCAACTAATGAAAAACTGTTTTTT

v_gene: TRBV21-1
d_gene: -
abundance: -
j_gene: TRBJ1-1
CDR3aa: CAEVPRTEAFF
CDR3nt: TGTGCCGAGGTTCCTCGGACTGAAGCTTTCTTT

v_gene: TRBV18
d_gene: TRBD2
abundance: once
j_gene: TRBJ2-3
CDR3aa: CASSPGLVGTDTQYF
CDR3nt: TGTGCCAGCTCACCGGGACTAGTTGGCACAGATACGCAGTATTTT

v_gene: TRBV9
d_gene: TRBD1
abundance: -
j_gene: TRBJ1-5
CDR3aa: CASSATGGNQPQHF
CDR3nt: TGTGCCAGCAGCGCAACAGGGGGGAACCAGCCCCAGCATTTT

v_gene: TRBV7-9
d_gene: -
abundance: -
j_gene: TRBJ2-3
CDR3aa: CASSLAQNTQYF
CDR3nt: TGTGCCAGCAGCTTAGCCCAAAATACGCAGTATTTT

v_gene: TRBV2
d_gene: TRBD1
abundance: -
j_gene: TRBJ1-3
CDR3aa: CASSPDRAPGNTIYF
CDR3nt: TGTGCCAGCAGTCCCGACAGGGCACCAGGAAACACCATATATTTT

v_gene: TRBV7-6
d_gene: TRBD2
abundance: -
j_gene: TRBJ2-1
CDR3aa: CASSLVRIGTSADEQFF
CDR3nt: TGTGCCAGCAGCTTAGTTCGGATCGGAACTAGCGCCGATGAGCAGTTCTTC

v_gene: TRBV5-5
d_gene: -
abundance: -
j_gene: TRBJ2-7
CDR3aa: CASSLSREQYF
CDR3nt: TGTGCCAGCAGCTTGAGTCGAGAGCAGTACTTC

v_gene: TRBV2
d_gene: -
abundance: -
j_gene: TRBJ1-1
CDR3aa: CASSDGGLTEAFF
CDR3nt: TGTGCCAGCAGTGATGGAGGGCTCACTGAAGCTTTCTTT

v_gene: TRBV27
d_gene: -
abundance: -
j_gene: TRBJ2-1
CDR3aa: CASSLGVGQGGNNEQFF
CDR3nt: TGTGCCAGCAGTTTAGGGGTGGGGCAGGGAGGAAACAATGAGCAGTTCTTC

v_gene: TRBV27
d_gene: -
abundance: few
j_gene: TRBJ2-2
CDR3aa: CASSSLDGGELFF
CDR3nt: TGTGCCAGCAGTTCCCTAGACGGCGGGGAGCTGTTTTTT

v_gene: TRBV6-5
d_gene: -
abundance: -
j_gene: TRBJ2-1
CDR3aa: CATLASTYNEQFF
CDR3nt: TGTGCCACCCTAGCGTCGACCTACAATGAGCAGTTCTTC

v_gene: TRBV7-2
d_gene: TRBD1
abundance: -
j_gene: TRBJ1-1
CDR3aa: CASSLRTGGANTEAFF
CDR3nt: TGTGCCAGCAGCTTGCGGACAGGGGGCGCGAACACTGAAGCTTTCTTT

v_gene: TRBV2
d_gene: -
abundance: -
j_gene: TRBJ2-7
CDR3aa: CASNLQGPSYEQYF
CDR3nt: TGTGCCAGCAACTTACAGGGCCCTTCTTACGAGCAGTACTTC

v_gene: TRBV18
d_gene: TRBD2
abundance: -
j_gene: TRBJ2-1
CDR3aa: CASSPTSGGVNEQFF
CDR3nt: TGTGCCAGCTCACCTACTAGCGGGGGTGTCAATGAGCAGTTCTTC

v_gene: TRBV11-1
d_gene: TRBD1
abundance: few
j_gene: TRBJ2-1
CDR3aa: CASSLAPQGAGDNEQFF
CDR3nt: TGTGCCAGCAGCTTAGCGCCACAGGGGGCAGGGGACAATGAGCAGTTCTTC

v_gene: TRBV18
d_gene: -
abundance: -
j_gene: TRBJ2-5
CDR3aa: CASSPEVVQETQYF
CDR3nt: TGTGCCAGCTCACCAGAGGTAGTACAAGAGACCCAGTACTTC

v_gene: TRBV7-2
d_gene: -
abundance: -
j_gene: TRBJ1-4
CDR3aa: CASSLRTGINEKLFF
CDR3nt: TGTGCCAGCAGCTTGAGGACCGGCATTAATGAAAAACTGTTTTTT

v_gene: TRBV6-5
d_gene: TRBD2
abundance: -
j_gene: TRBJ2-1
CDR3aa: CASSYLRTSRIEQFF
CDR3nt: TGTGCCAGCAGTTACCTACGGACTAGCCGGATTGAGCAGTTCTTC

v_gene: TRBV5-6
d_gene: -
abundance: few
j_gene: TRBJ1-6
CDR3aa: CASSLLGTNSPLHF
CDR3nt: TGTGCCAGCAGCTTGTTAGGGACTAATTCACCCCTCCACTTT

v_gene: TRBV18
d_gene: TRBD2
abundance: -
j_gene: TRBJ2-3
CDR3aa: CASSPTSGGAADTQYF
CDR3nt: TGTGCCAGCTCACCTACTAGCGGGGGGGCGGCAGATACGCAGTATTTT

v_gene: TRBV19
d_gene: -
abundance: -
j_gene: TRBJ2-3
CDR3aa: CASRTQITDTQYF
CDR3nt: TGTGCCAGTAGAACGCAGATCACAGATACGCAGTATTTT